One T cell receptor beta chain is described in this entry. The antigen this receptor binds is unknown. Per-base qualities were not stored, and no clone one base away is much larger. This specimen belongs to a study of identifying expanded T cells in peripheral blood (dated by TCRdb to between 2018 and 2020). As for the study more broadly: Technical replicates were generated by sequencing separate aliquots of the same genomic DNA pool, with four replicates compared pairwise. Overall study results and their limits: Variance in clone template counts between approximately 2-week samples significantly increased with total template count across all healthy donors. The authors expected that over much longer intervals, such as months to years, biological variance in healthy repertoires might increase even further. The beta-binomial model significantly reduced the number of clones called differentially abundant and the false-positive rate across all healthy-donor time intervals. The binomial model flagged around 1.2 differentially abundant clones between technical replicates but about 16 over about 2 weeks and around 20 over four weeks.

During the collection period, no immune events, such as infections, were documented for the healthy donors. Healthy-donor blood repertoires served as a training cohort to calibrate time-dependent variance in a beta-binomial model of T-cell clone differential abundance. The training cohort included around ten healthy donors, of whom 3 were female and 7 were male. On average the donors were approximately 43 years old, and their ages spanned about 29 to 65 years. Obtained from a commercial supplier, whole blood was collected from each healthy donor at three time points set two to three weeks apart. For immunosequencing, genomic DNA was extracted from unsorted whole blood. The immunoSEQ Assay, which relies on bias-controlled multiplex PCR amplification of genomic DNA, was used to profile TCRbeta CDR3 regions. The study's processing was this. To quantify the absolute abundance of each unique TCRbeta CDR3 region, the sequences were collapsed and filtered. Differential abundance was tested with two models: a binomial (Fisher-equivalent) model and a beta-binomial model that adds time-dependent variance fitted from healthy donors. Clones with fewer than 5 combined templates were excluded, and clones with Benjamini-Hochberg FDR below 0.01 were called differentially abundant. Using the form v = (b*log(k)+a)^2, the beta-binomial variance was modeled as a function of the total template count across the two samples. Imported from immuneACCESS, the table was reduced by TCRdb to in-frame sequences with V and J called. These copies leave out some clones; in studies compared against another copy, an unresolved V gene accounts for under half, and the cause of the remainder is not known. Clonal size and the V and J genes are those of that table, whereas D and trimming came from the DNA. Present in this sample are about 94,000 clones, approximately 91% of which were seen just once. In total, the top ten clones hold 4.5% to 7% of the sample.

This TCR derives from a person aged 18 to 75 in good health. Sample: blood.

The DNA reads as follows: TGTGCCAGCAATTATATAGAGCGAGCTAACTATGGCTACACCTTC. This encodes CASNYIERANYGYTF. The V and J genes are TRBV5-6 and TRBJ1-2, with the D gene not confidently named. Per the germline V gene, SGHDT is the CDR1 and YYEEEE is the CDR2. The CDR3, cysteine through phenylalanine, is 15 amino acids long. Only CDR3 DNA is held: 45 bases, read in frame from base 1. V was cut back by 6 bases and J by 0 bases, leaving a gap of 15 bases between them.